This T cell receptor (beta chain) was captured in a study of blood T cells in healthy people across ages. Broader study findings: Long-lived donors had more naive CD4+ cells and higher diversity than aged donors. Total diversity from one million sequenced T cells was likely underestimated.

The germline CDR1 and CDR2 sequences are KGHSY and FQNENV. There are 16 residues in the CDR3. After removal of 4 bases from V and 7 bases from J, the junction contained 15 bases not matched to a gene. Concerning this clonotype: Its antigen remains unidentified.

Together with a sample-barcoded 5' primer, a J-beta primer mix was included in a second PCR lasting about 7 to 12 cycles. From the 5' RACE reads, TCRdb called clonotypes with MiXCR, one entry per CDR3 protein. Of over 1,300,000 distinct CDR3 sequences detected, almost 60% appear once; the ten largest clones hold over 5.5%. The clonotype was recovered from a man between 18 and 35 years old in good health. The rearrangement joins TRBV16 to TRBJ1-1; 7 nucleotides agree with TRBD1. Sequenced input: blood. The CDR3 loop reads CASSPNYLGQASEAFF. Here the CDR3 DNA reads TGTGCCAGCAGCCCGAACTATCTTGGACAGGCTAGTGAAGCTTTCTTT. Complete variable domain (other parts from reference TRBV16 and TRBJ1-1): GEEVAQTPKHLVRGEGQKAKLYCAPIKGHSYVFWYQQVLKNEFKFLISFQNENVFDETGMPKERFSAKCLPNSPCSLEIQATKLEDSAVYFCASSPNYLGQASEAFFGQGTRLTVV.